This TCR beta chain was captured in a study of T cells in Graves' hyperthyroidism and ophthalmopathy. Graves' hyperthyroidism qualified as stable when ophthalmopathy did not progress within 18 months. It was RNA transcripts that yielded the amplified TCR beta CDR3 regions. Initially, a first-round RT-PCR of the TCR CDR3 employed the HTBI primer set. A single record per CDR3 protein comes from TCRdb applying MiXCR to the multiplex PCR reads. The data hold more than 600,000 distinct CDR3 sequences, with approximately 16% observed a single time. About this clonotype itself: Its specificity is unknown.

Study findings and constraints: Using 13 V-J features, a model discriminated ophthalmopathy from stable hyperthyroidism.

V was cut by 7 bases and J by 6 bases, with 12 bases left in between. CDR3 length equals 12 residues. Per the germline V gene, CDR1 is SQVTM and CDR2 is ANQGSEA. This TCR came from a young man with Graves' hyperthyroidism. The chain combines TRBV29-1 with TRBJ1-4, with D hard to call. Sequencing was carried out using blood. The CDR3 here is CSARTGDEKLFF. In DNA form, the CDR3 reads TGCAGCGCCAGGACTGGAGATGAAAAACTGTTTTTT.